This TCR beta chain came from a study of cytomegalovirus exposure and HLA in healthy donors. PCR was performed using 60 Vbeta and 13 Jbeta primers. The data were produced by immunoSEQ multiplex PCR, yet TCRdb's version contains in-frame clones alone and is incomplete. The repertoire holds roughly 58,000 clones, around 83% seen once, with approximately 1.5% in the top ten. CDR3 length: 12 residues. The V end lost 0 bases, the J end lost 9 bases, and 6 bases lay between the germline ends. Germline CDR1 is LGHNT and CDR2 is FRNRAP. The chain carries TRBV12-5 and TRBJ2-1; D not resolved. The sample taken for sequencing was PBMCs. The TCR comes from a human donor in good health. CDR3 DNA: TGTGCTAGTGGTTTGGTAAGGAGTGAGCAGTTCTTC. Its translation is CASGLVRSEQFF.